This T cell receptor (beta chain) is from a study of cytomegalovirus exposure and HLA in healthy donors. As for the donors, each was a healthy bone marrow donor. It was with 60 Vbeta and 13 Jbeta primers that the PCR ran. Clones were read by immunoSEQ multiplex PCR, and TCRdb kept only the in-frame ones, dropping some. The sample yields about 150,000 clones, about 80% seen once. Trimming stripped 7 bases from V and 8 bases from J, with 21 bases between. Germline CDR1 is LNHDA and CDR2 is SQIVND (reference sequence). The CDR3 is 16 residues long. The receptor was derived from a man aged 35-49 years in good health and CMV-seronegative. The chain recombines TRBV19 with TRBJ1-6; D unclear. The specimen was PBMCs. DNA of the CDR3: TGTGCCAGTACCTATTCGGGCGGGGTAAAGGATTCACCCCTCCACTTT. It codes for CASTYSGGVKDSPLHF. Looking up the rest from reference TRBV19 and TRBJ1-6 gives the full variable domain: DGGITQSPKYLFRKEGQNVTLSCEQNLNHDAMYWYRQDPGQGLRLIYYSQIVNDFQKGDIAEGYSVSREKKESFPLTVTSAQKNPTAFYLCASTYSGGVKDSPLHFGNGTRLTVT.